Included here is one T cell receptor (beta chain) sequence, with context. Data came from immunoSEQ multiplex PCR; TCRdb stores just in-frame clones and leaves some out. Here the sample spans about 93,000 clones, 95% being singletons. V was pared by 0 bases and J by 6 bases, with 7 bases between. CDR3 length: 12 residues. Per the germline V gene, CDR1 is SGHNT and CDR2 is YYREEE (reference sequence). This entry belongs to a study of technical replicates of blood from a few donors. This clonotype was obtained from a human donor in good health. The chain carries TRBV5-4 and TRBJ2-7, with D perhaps matching TRBD1 (5 bases). Sequencing used T cells isolated from PBMCs. CDR3 amino acids: CASSLVQGEQYF. In DNA form, the CDR3 reads TGTGCCAGCAGCTTGGTCCAGGGCGAGCAGTACTTC.